The rows below give T cell receptor beta chains drawn from one sample of a study of blood T cell repertoires in COVID-19. Sequenced by immunoSEQ multiplex PCR; TCRdb stores in-frame clones only, minus some. The data contain 100,000 to 150,000 clones, about 80% of them singletons. Sequences were obtained from peripheral blood. The receptors shown here come from a man aged 55 to 70 with acute or convalescent COVID-19. Both conserved end residues are part of each CDR3. Each record gives: V gene, CDR3 length, clone size, D gene, J gene, CDR3 protein, CDR3 DNA. The D gene is left open where the match is weak. A row's size may be missing; if present it is once, few, many or a size class.

v_call: TRBV5-4
cdr3_length: 15
clone_size: NA
d_call: TRBD2
j_call: TRBJ2-1
cdr3_aa: CASSFRDYLQYEQFF
cdr3_nt: TGTGCCAGCAGCTTCCGGGACTACCTACAATATGAGCAGTTCTTC

v_call: TRBV11-2
cdr3_length: 15
clone_size: NA
d_call: NA
j_call: TRBJ1-1
cdr3_aa: CASSYLAGANTEAFF
cdr3_nt: TGTGCCAGCAGCTACCTCGCTGGGGCGAACACTGAAGCTTTCTTT

v_call: TRBV6-5
cdr3_length: 13
clone_size: NA
d_call: TRBD1
j_call: TRBJ1-2
cdr3_aa: CASSWDRYGGYTF
cdr3_nt: TGTGCCAGCAGTTGGGACAGGTACGGAGGCTACACCTTC

v_call: TRBV6-2/TRBV6-3
cdr3_length: 14
clone_size: NA
d_call: NA
j_call: TRBJ2-4
cdr3_aa: CASSFVAVKNIQYF
cdr3_nt: TGTGCCAGCAGTTTTGTAGCGGTCAAAAACATTCAGTACTTC

v_call: TRBV28
cdr3_length: 12
clone_size: NA
d_call: NA
j_call: TRBJ1-2
cdr3_aa: CASSFQSGSYTF
cdr3_nt: TGTGCCAGCAGTTTCCAATCCGGGAGCTACACCTTC

v_call: TRBV2
cdr3_length: 13
clone_size: NA
d_call: NA
j_call: TRBJ1-2
cdr3_aa: CASSGQLPYGYTF
cdr3_nt: TGTGCCAGCAGTGGACAGCTGCCGTATGGCTACACCTTC

v_call: TRBV3-1/TRBV3-2
cdr3_length: 15
clone_size: NA
d_call: TRBD1
j_call: TRBJ1-5
cdr3_aa: CASSQGTGGHQPQHF
cdr3_nt: TGTGCCAGCAGCCAAGGGACAGGGGGCCATCAGCCCCAGCATTTT

v_call: TRBV18
cdr3_length: 14
clone_size: once
d_call: NA
j_call: TRBJ1-1
cdr3_aa: CASSPYGSGGEAFF
cdr3_nt: TGTGCCAGCTCACCATACGGGTCGGGGGGTGAAGCTTTCTTT

v_call: TRBV9
cdr3_length: 15
clone_size: NA
d_call: TRBD1
j_call: TRBJ2-7
cdr3_aa: CASSASPGQGIPQYF
cdr3_nt: TGTGCCAGCAGCGCTTCACCGGGACAGGGGATCCCGCAGTACTTC

v_call: TRBV2
cdr3_length: 16
clone_size: NA
d_call: TRBD1
j_call: TRBJ1-4
cdr3_aa: CASSEAKNRGHEKLFF
cdr3_nt: TGTGCCAGCAGTGAAGCAAAAAACAGGGGGCATGAAAAACTGTTTTTT

v_call: TRBV28
cdr3_length: 11
clone_size: NA
d_call: NA
j_call: TRBJ1-1
cdr3_aa: CASRRETEAFF
cdr3_nt: TGTGCCAGCAGGAGGGAGACTGAAGCTTTCTTT

v_call: TRBV18
cdr3_length: 14
clone_size: NA
d_call: TRBD1
j_call: TRBJ2-7
cdr3_aa: CASSNQGAAYEQYF
cdr3_nt: TGTGCCAGCTCAAACCAGGGGGCGGCCTACGAGCAGTACTTC

v_call: TRBV7-3
cdr3_length: 15
clone_size: NA
d_call: NA
j_call: TRBJ1-2
cdr3_aa: CASSRTGRGDYGYTF
cdr3_nt: TGTGCCAGCAGCCGCACTGGCCGGGGAGACTATGGCTACACCTTC

v_call: TRBV6-6
cdr3_length: 12
clone_size: NA
d_call: NA
j_call: TRBJ2-3
cdr3_aa: CASGGATDTQYF
cdr3_nt: TGTGCCAGCGGCGGGGCCACAGATACGCAGTATTTT

v_call: TRBV5-1
cdr3_length: 15
clone_size: once
d_call: TRBD2
j_call: TRBJ2-7
cdr3_aa: CASRFTSGTSYEQYF
cdr3_nt: TGCGCCAGCAGATTCACTAGCGGGACCTCCTACGAGCAGTACTTC

v_call: TRBV30
cdr3_length: 16
clone_size: NA
d_call: TRBD2
j_call: TRBJ2-2
cdr3_aa: CAWSGLAGASTGELFF
cdr3_nt: TGTGCCTGGTCGGGACTAGCGGGAGCGTCCACCGGGGAGCTGTTTTTT

v_call: TRBV5-1
cdr3_length: 14
clone_size: NA
d_call: TRBD1
j_call: TRBJ2-4
cdr3_aa: CASSLGQGKNIQYF
cdr3_nt: TGCGCCAGCAGCTTGGGACAGGGTAAAAACATTCAGTACTTC

v_call: TRBV6-5
cdr3_length: 12
clone_size: NA
d_call: NA
j_call: TRBJ1-2
cdr3_aa: CASIQGRGGYTF
cdr3_nt: TGTGCCAGCATTCAGGGCCGAGGTGGCTACACCTTC

v_call: TRBV7-2
cdr3_length: 15
clone_size: NA
d_call: TRBD2
j_call: TRBJ2-1
cdr3_aa: CASSTTSGSYNEQFF
cdr3_nt: TGTGCCAGCAGCACGACTAGCGGCTCCTACAATGAGCAGTTCTTC

v_call: TRBV9
cdr3_length: 14
clone_size: once
d_call: NA
j_call: TRBJ2-1
cdr3_aa: CASSVTGFGNEQFF
cdr3_nt: TGTGCCAGCAGCGTAACAGGGTTTGGGAATGAGCAGTTCTTC

v_call: TRBV5-4
cdr3_length: 13
clone_size: few
d_call: NA
j_call: TRBJ2-7
cdr3_aa: CASSLNGVYEQYF
cdr3_nt: TGTGCCAGCAGCTTGAACGGGGTCTACGAGCAGTACTTC

v_call: TRBV2
cdr3_length: 15
clone_size: NA
d_call: TRBD1
j_call: TRBJ1-4
cdr3_aa: CASSDSGTENEKLFF
cdr3_nt: TGTGCCAGCAGTGACTCTGGGACAGAAAATGAAAAACTGTTTTTT

v_call: TRBV4-2
cdr3_length: 19
clone_size: NA
d_call: TRBD2
j_call: TRBJ2-5
cdr3_aa: CASSQDPVGSGRAGETQYF
cdr3_nt: TGTGCCAGCAGCCAAGACCCCGTTGGTAGCGGGAGGGCCGGGGAGACCCAGTACTTC

v_call: TRBV2
cdr3_length: 15
clone_size: NA
d_call: TRBD2
j_call: TRBJ2-5
cdr3_aa: CASSGSLAGGETQYF
cdr3_nt: TGTGCCAGCAGTGGAAGCCTAGCGGGAGGCGAGACCCAGTACTTC

v_call: TRBV7-9
cdr3_length: 15
clone_size: NA
d_call: TRBD1
j_call: TRBJ1-6
cdr3_aa: CASSRYGQARSPLHF
cdr3_nt: TGTGCCAGCAGCCGATACGGACAGGCCAGATCACCCCTCCACTTT

v_call: TRBV5-1
cdr3_length: 14
clone_size: NA
d_call: TRBD1
j_call: TRBJ1-1
cdr3_aa: CASSHLGTDFEAFF
cdr3_nt: TGCGCCAGCAGCCACCTAGGGACAGACTTTGAAGCTTTCTTT

v_call: TRBV3-1/TRBV3-2
cdr3_length: 13
clone_size: once
d_call: NA
j_call: TRBJ1-5
cdr3_aa: CASSPPGGQPQHF
cdr3_nt: TGTGCCAGCAGCCCACCCGGGGGACAGCCCCAGCATTTT

v_call: TRBV20-1
cdr3_length: 10
clone_size: NA
d_call: NA
j_call: TRBJ2-1
cdr3_aa: CSAPLNEQFF
cdr3_nt: TGCAGTGCACCACTCAATGAGCAGTTCTTC

v_call: TRBV30
cdr3_length: 16
clone_size: NA
d_call: NA
j_call: TRBJ1-3
cdr3_aa: CAWSPFTGRRGNTIYF
cdr3_nt: TGTGCCTGGAGTCCTTTCACGGGGAGGAGGGGAAACACCATATATTTT

v_call: TRBV5-1
cdr3_length: 16
clone_size: NA
d_call: TRBD1
j_call: TRBJ1-2
cdr3_aa: CASSSGGSSVVNGYTF
cdr3_nt: TGCGCCAGCAGCTCAGGGGGATCTTCCGTCGTGAATGGCTACACCTTC

v_call: TRBV7-3
cdr3_length: 15
clone_size: NA
d_call: TRBD2
j_call: TRBJ2-3
cdr3_aa: CASIWEREFSDTQYF
cdr3_nt: TGTGCCAGCATTTGGGAGCGGGAGTTTTCAGATACGCAGTATTTT

v_call: TRBV4-2
cdr3_length: 15
clone_size: NA
d_call: NA
j_call: TRBJ1-3
cdr3_aa: CASSLLGTSGNTIYF
cdr3_nt: TGTGCCAGCAGCCTTCTTGGGACATCAGGAAACACCATATATTTT

v_call: TRBV4-2
cdr3_length: 17
clone_size: NA
d_call: TRBD2
j_call: TRBJ2-1
cdr3_aa: CASSQGASGRAGNEQFF
cdr3_nt: TGTGCCAGCAGCCAAGGGGCTAGCGGGAGGGCGGGCAATGAGCAGTTCTTC

v_call: TRBV30
cdr3_length: 15
clone_size: NA
d_call: NA
j_call: TRBJ2-7
cdr3_aa: CAWSPTPVQGSEQYF
cdr3_nt: TGTGCCTGGAGCCCTACCCCCGTCCAGGGTAGCGAGCAGTACTTC

v_call: TRBV5-1
cdr3_length: 14
clone_size: NA
d_call: TRBD1
j_call: TRBJ2-7
cdr3_aa: CASSRTGDGIEQYF
cdr3_nt: TGCGCCAGCAGCCGGACAGGGGACGGGATCGAGCAGTACTTC

v_call: TRBV28
cdr3_length: 14
clone_size: NA
d_call: NA
j_call: TRBJ2-5
cdr3_aa: CASSAPGIEETQYF
cdr3_nt: TGTGCCAGCAGTGCGCCCGGGATAGAAGAGACCCAGTACTTC

v_call: TRBV11-3
cdr3_length: 15
clone_size: NA
d_call: TRBD2
j_call: TRBJ2-1
cdr3_aa: CASSAGGGFYNEQFF
cdr3_nt: TGTGCCAGCAGCGCGGGAGGGGGCTTCTACAATGAGCAGTTCTTC

v_call: TRBV28
cdr3_length: 12
clone_size: NA
d_call: NA
j_call: TRBJ2-1
cdr3_aa: CASTKVGGEQFF
cdr3_nt: TGTGCCAGCACCAAGGTGGGGGGAGAGCAGTTCTTC

v_call: TRBV6-5
cdr3_length: 15
clone_size: NA
d_call: NA
j_call: TRBJ1-1
cdr3_aa: CASSYSLAGGTEAFF
cdr3_nt: TGTGCCAGCAGTTACTCGCTAGCGGGGGGCACTGAAGCTTTCTTT

v_call: TRBV3-1/TRBV3-2
cdr3_length: 15
clone_size: NA
d_call: TRBD1
j_call: TRBJ1-2
cdr3_aa: CASSPVQGMGYGYTF
cdr3_nt: TGTGCCAGCAGCCCAGTACAGGGGATGGGCTATGGCTACACCTTC

v_call: TRBV18
cdr3_length: 15
clone_size: NA
d_call: TRBD1
j_call: TRBJ1-6
cdr3_aa: CASSPQGADNSPLHF
cdr3_nt: TGTGCCAGCTCACCTCAGGGGGCCGATAATTCACCCCTCCACTTT

v_call: TRBV19
cdr3_length: 13
clone_size: NA
d_call: TRBD1
j_call: TRBJ2-5
cdr3_aa: CASSNRGRETQYF
cdr3_nt: TGTGCCAGTAGCAACAGGGGGCGGGAGACCCAGTACTTC